These 24 T cell receptor beta chains share one sample of origin, sequenced in a study of early T cells in non-severe SARS-CoV-2 infection. TCRdb reanalysed the 5' RACE reads using MiXCR and keeps one entry per CDR3 protein. There are about 30,000 distinct CDR3 sequences in the sample; 5.7% occur only once, and roughly 6.5% lies in the top ten. The sequenced material came from whole blood. These receptors were obtained from an adult who was a healthcare worker with PCR-confirmed SARS-CoV-2 infection or an uninfected control (not recorded which).

This rearrangement joins TRBV12-3 or TRBV12-4 to TRBJ2-5; D gene uncertain. Trimming stripped 7 bases from V and 1 base from J, with 19 bases between. The CDR3 extends over 16 amino acids. The CDR3 reads CASTPYSVTLQETQYF. CDR3 bases: TGTGCCAGCACCCCTTACTCCGTAACCCTCCAAGAGACCCAGTACTTC.

The chain employs TRBV13 and TRBJ2-1; no definite D call. Trimming took 2 bases from V and 5 from J, leaving 10 bases between them. Germline CDR1 and CDR2: PRHDT and FYEKMQ (reference sequence). The CDR3 is 14 residues long. CDR3 sequence (DNA): TGTGCCAGCAGCTTAATTGAGTTCCACAATGAGCAGTTCTTC. This translates into CASSLIEFHNEQFF.

In DNA, the CDR3 is TGTGCCAGCAGGAGACAGGGGAACACCGGGGAGCTGTTTTTT. Its protein is CASRRQGNTGELFF. V and J are TRBV28 and TRBJ2-2, with 7 bases aligning to TRBD1. CDR3 length: 14 residues. In germline, CDR1 is MDHEN, CDR2 SYDVKM. With 6 bases clipped from V and 1 base from J, the junction kept 2 bases outside the gene matches.

This clonotype was observed at least ten times. The gene calls are TRBV7-3 and TRBJ1-4; D is ambiguous. The CDR3 totals 15 residues. Trimming removed 1 base at V and 3 bases at J, with 9 bases between. Germline V gene data show CDR1 as SGHTA and CDR2 as FQGTGA. CDR3 DNA sequence: TGTGCCAGCAGCTTAAATGGGCAGGCTAATGAAAAACTGTTTTTT. It is translated as CASSLNGQANEKLFF.

The rearrangement uses TRBV2 and TRBJ2-1; TRBD2 matches at 9 bases. Germline trimming cut 2 bases from V and 4 bases from J; bases unmatched to any gene: 6. Germline V gives CDR1 SNHLY, CDR2 FYNNEI. This CDR3 has 16 amino acids. CDR3 coding DNA: TGTGCCAGCAGTGAAAGCGGGAGGTTTACGTACAATGAGCAGTTCTTC. Translation: CASSESGRFTYNEQFF. Full variable domain (remainder filled in from reference TRBV2 and TRBJ2-1): EPEVTQTPSHQVTQMGQEVILRCVPISNHLYFYWYRQILGQKVEFLVSFYNNEISEKSEIFDDQFSVERPDGSNFTLKIRSTKLEDSAMYFCASSESGRFTYNEQFFGPGTRLTVL.

This clonotype was recorded many times. This chain connects TRBV9 to TRBJ1-1; D not resolved. Germline CDR1 is SGDLS and CDR2 is YYNGEE. V lost 0 bases to trimming and J lost 1 base, with 4 bases between them. This CDR3 comprises 13 residues. The CDR3 sequence: CASSVARNTEAFF. The CDR3 coding sequence is TGTGCCAGCAGCGTAGCAAGGAACACTGAAGCTTTCTTT.

V and J are TRBV4-1 and TRBJ2-3; the match to TRBD2 covers 9 bases. V was pared by 2 bases and J by 7 bases, with 7 bases of the junction left unmatched. This CDR3 has 15 residues. CDR1 is MGHRA, CDR2 YSYEKL, per germline. This chain's CDR3 is CASSQQAGGRYTQYF. CDR3 bases: TGCGCCAGCAGCCAACAAGCGGGAGGTCGGTATACGCAGTATTTT.

This clonotype turned up a few times. The V gene is TRBV19, the J gene TRBJ2-1; TRBD1 is a possible D gene (7 bases). The length of the CDR3 is 13 residues. In germline, CDR1 is LNHDA, CDR2 SQIVND (reference sequence). V lost 8 bases to trimming and J lost 6 bases, with 14 bases between them. The DNA of the CDR3 is TGTGCCAGTCTGGGGCAGGGGGGCAATGAGCAGTTCTTC. Translated, it gives CASLGQGGNEQFF.

There are many counts of this clonotype. CDR3 in DNA: TGTGCCAGCAGCTTACCGGGAGGCTATGAGCAGTTCTTC. It encodes CASSLPGGYEQFF. The rearrangement joins TRBV7-6 to TRBJ2-1, with 7 positions matching TRBD2. Germline CDR1 is SGHVS and CDR2 is FNYEAQ. Trimming took 2 bases from V and 8 from J; bases not matched to a gene: 3. The CDR3 has 13 amino acids.

There are a few counts of this clonotype. V gene TRBV7-2 combines with J gene TRBJ2-7; 9 bases are a match to TRBD2. The V gene's germline CDR1 is SGHTA and CDR2 FQGNSA. The trim removed 1 base at V and 1 base at J, leaving 5 bases unmatched. The CDR3 extends over 16 amino acids. The DNA of the CDR3 is TGTGCCAGCAGCTTAGAGCTAGCGGGACGTTCCTACGAGCAGTACTTC. This sequence encodes CASSLELAGRSYEQYF.

At least ten counts were recorded for this clonotype. The rearrangement links TRBV7-3 to TRBJ2-1, with 10 nucleotides matching TRBD2. Losses at the gene ends were 5 bases for V and 5 bases for J; bases not matched to a gene: 3. This CDR3 contains 14 residues. Per germline, CDR1 SGHTA and CDR2 FQGTGA. The CDR3 DNA sequence: TGTGCCAGCAGCACTAGCGGGGCAGACAATGAGCAGTTCTTC. Protein: CASSTSGADNEQFF.

This clonotype has a count of ten or more. The rearrangement links TRBV7-2 to TRBJ2-7; TRBD2 matches at 7 bases. Per germline, CDR1 SGHTA and CDR2 FQGNSA. This CDR3 is built from 15 residues. The V segment lost 4 bases and the J segment 3 bases; nucleotides outside the gene matches: 9. In nucleotides, the CDR3 is TGTGCCAGCAGCTCCCAGGGAGGGGCGATCTACGAGCAGTACTTC. Protein: CASSSQGGAIYEQYF.

V and J are TRBV27 and TRBJ2-5, with D maybe TRBD2 (6 bases). Germline loops: CDR1 MNHEY, CDR2 SMNVEV (reference sequence). V gave up 2 bases and J gave up 4 bases, with 14 bases separating them. The CDR3 runs to 15 residues. The CDR3 DNA reads as TGTGCCAGCAGTTTAGGGGGGAGACGAGGAGAGACCCAGTACTTC. Translation: CASSLGGRRGETQYF.

This clonotype came up many times. The J gene is TRBJ2-1, the V gene TRBV5-6; no clear D. CDR1 and CDR2 from the germline V gene are SGHDT and YYEEEE. The V and J ends lost 3 bases and 0 bases respectively, with 16 bases between them. The CDR3 length is 17 residues. The CDR3 reads CASSSYADWSSYNEQFF. DNA for the CDR3: TGTGCCAGCAGCTCATACGCGGATTGGAGCTCCTACAATGAGCAGTTCTTC.

At least ten counts were recorded for this clonotype. J is TRBJ2-6 and V is TRBV5-1, with D possibly matching TRBD1 (6 bases). From germline, CDR1 is SGHRS and CDR2 YFSETQ. The CDR3 totals 15 residues. V was shortened by 5 bases and J by 0 bases, with 9 bases between the two germline ends. In nucleotides, the CDR3 is TGCGCCAGCAGACAGGGCGGCTCTGGGGCCAACGTCCTGACTTTC. Residues: CASRQGGSGANVLTF.

The rearrangement links TRBV6-5 to TRBJ1-1; 7 nucleotides match TRBD1. The CDR3 loop spans 15 amino acids. The trim removed 5 bases at V and 1 base at J, leaving 7 bases unmatched. Germline V CDR1 and CDR2: MNHEY, SVGAGI. In DNA, the CDR3 is TGTGCCAGCAGTCCAGGGGGACAGTCGAACACTGAAGCTTTCTTT. It encodes CASSPGGQSNTEAFF.

This clonotype was observed many times. The chain carries TRBV20-1 and TRBJ2-5, with 11 bases matching TRBD2. Germline V lookup: CDR1 DFQATT, CDR2 SNEGSKA (reference sequence). This CDR3 has 16 amino acids. V was pared by 3 bases and J by 5 bases, with 11 bases of the junction left unmatched. The DNA of the CDR3 is TGCAGTGCTAGTCAGCATAGCGGGAGGGCCTTGGAGACCCAGTACTTC. This sequence encodes CSASQHSGRALETQYF.

This clonotype occurred many times. The CDR3: CASSRQGGALNNEQFF. DNA for the CDR3: TGTGCCAGCAGCCGGCAAGGAGGGGCGCTTAACAATGAGCAGTTCTTC. V and J are TRBV11-2 and TRBJ2-1; TRBD2 might be the D (6 bases). Germline V gives CDR1 SGHAT, CDR2 FQNNGV. This CDR3 comprises 16 residues. The ends were cut back, 5 bases at V and 5 bases at J, with 19 bases in the middle.

This clonotype was counted ten times or more. CDR3: CASSKGPSSYNEQFF. The CDR3, as DNA: TGCGCCAGCAGCAAGGGACCGTCCTCCTACAATGAGCAGTTCTTC. The gene calls are TRBV5-1 and TRBJ2-1, with D possibly being TRBD1 or TRBD2 (5 bases each). Trimming removed 4 bases at V and 0 bases at J, with 11 bases between. The length of the CDR3 is 15 residues. Looked up from germline, CDR1 is SGHRS and CDR2 is YFSETQ.

This clonotype was counted ten times or more. The J gene is TRBJ2-6, the V gene TRBV10-3, with 9 bases fitting TRBD2. The CDR3 has 18 amino acids. Germline V lookup: CDR1 ENHRY, CDR2 SYGVKD. The J segment lost 0 bases and the V segment lost 11 bases, leaving 14 bases of the junction unmatched. This chain's CDR3 is CAAANLAGDRSGANVLTF. In DNA form, the CDR3 reads TGTGCCGCCGCCAACTTAGCGGGAGACCGCTCTGGGGCCAACGTCCTGACTTTC.

A remark on this clonotype: The junction and the germline gene differ at one end; a read error may be behind it. The chain employs TRBV2 and TRBJ2-3; 16 nucleotides line up with TRBD2. The CDR3 runs 16 residues. The germline CDR1 and CDR2 sequences are SNHLY and FYNNEI. CDR3 in DNA: TGTGTCAGCGGTCTCGGGACTAGCGGGAGGGGCGATACGCAGTATTTT. Its translation is CVSGLGTSGRGDTQYF.

Details on this clonotype: With a much larger clone just one base away, this may be a read error. In DNA, the CDR3 is TGTGCCAGCAGTTTCCGAAGGATATCCGTAGATACGCAGAATTTT. Residues: CASSFRRISVDTQNF. The V call is TRBV28, the J call TRBJ2-3, with no clear D. The germline gives CDR1 MDHEN, CDR2 SYDVKM. CDR3 length equals 15 residues.

The chain has TRBV19 and TRBJ1-5; D is unclear. From germline, CDR1 is LNHDA and CDR2 SQIVND (reference sequence). Trimming shortened V by 5 bases and J by 6 bases, and 8 bases separated the two germline ends. This CDR3 has 12 residues. The CDR3 bases are TGTGCCAGTAGTCCCCCACGTCAGCCCCAGCATTTT. Protein: CASSPPRQPQHF. Drawing the rest from reference TRBV19 and TRBJ1-5, the complete variable domain is DGGITQSPKYLFRKEGQNVTLSCEQNLNHDAMYWYRQDPGQGLRLIYYSQIVNDFQKGDIAEGYSVSREKKESFPLTVTSAQKNPTAFYLCASSPPRQPQHFGDGTRLSIL.

This clonotype came up a few times. The chain couples TRBV24-1 to TRBJ2-7; TRBD2 aligns across 8 bases. The CDR3 is made up of 14 amino acids. V shed 6 bases, J shed 2 bases, and the junction held 5 bases outside the gene matches. CDR1 and CDR2 from the germline V gene are KGHDR and SFDVKD. The CDR3 DNA reads as TGTGCCACCAGTTCTACTAGCGGAACCTACGAGCAGTACTTC. It yields the protein CATSSTSGTYEQYF.